Reported below is one TCR beta chain. Under the authors' procedure: Amplification from reference gene primers served as the basis for estimated nucleated cell counts. Profiling relied on immunoSEQ multiplex PCR, and the TCRdb table lists in-frame clones only, not all of them. V and J calls and clone size follow that table, whereas D and trimming were derived from the DNA. The table lists 90,000 to 120,000 clones, 75% to 95% of them singletons. The data belong to a study of blood T cell repertoires in COVID-19. Across the whole study: Sites in the United States, Italy and Spain provided acute and convalescent COVID-19 samples. The analysed material was cDNA or gDNA that came from T cells, B-cell-depleted T cells, or PBMCs.

The germline V gene encodes CDR1 SGDLS and CDR2 YYNGEE. The CDR3 is 13 amino acids. J gave up 8 bases and V 4 bases, and 7 bases lay outside the gene matches. The sequence came from a woman aged 30 to 39 with acute or convalescent COVID-19. Material: peripheral blood. The chain employs TRBV9 and TRBJ1-2; 8 bases map to TRBD1. This CDR3 reads CASSWTGQEGYTF. The CDR3 DNA is TGTGCCAGCAGCTGGACAGGGCAGGAGGGCTACACCTTC.